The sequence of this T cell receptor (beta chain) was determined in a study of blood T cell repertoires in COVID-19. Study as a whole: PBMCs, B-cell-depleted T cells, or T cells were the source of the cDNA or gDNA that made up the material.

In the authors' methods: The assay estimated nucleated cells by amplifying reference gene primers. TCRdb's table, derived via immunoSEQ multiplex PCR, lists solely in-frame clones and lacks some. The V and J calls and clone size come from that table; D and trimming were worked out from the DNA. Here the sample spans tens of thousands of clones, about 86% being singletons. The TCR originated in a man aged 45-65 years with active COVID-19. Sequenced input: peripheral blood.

The CDR3 protein is CASSLDRTTYGYTF. CDR3 coding DNA: TGTGCCAGCAGCTTAGACAGAACCACCTATGGCTACACCTTC. The chain uses TRBV7-2 and TRBJ1-2; D remains ambiguous. Trimming stripped 1 base from V and 4 bases from J, with 10 bases between. The length of the CDR3 is 14 residues. In germline, CDR1 is SGHTA, CDR2 FQGNSA.